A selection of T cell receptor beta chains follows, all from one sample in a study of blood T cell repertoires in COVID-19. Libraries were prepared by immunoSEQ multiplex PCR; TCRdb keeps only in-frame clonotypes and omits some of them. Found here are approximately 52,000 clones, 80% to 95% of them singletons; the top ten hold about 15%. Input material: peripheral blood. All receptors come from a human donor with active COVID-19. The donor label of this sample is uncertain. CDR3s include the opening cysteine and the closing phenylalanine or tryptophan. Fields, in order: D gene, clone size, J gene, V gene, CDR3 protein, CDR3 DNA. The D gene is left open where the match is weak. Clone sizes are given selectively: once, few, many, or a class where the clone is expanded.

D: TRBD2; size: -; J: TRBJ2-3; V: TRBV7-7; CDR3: CASSPGLAGGVDTQYF; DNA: TGTGCTAGCAGCCCCGGACTAGCGGGAGGTGTGGATACGCAGTATTTT
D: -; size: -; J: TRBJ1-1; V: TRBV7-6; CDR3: CASSLDPGYGNTEAFF; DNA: TGTGCCAGCAGCTTAGATCCGGGGTATGGGAACACTGAAGCTTTCTTT
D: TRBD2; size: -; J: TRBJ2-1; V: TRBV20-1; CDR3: CSASGQAGGPYEQFF; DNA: TGCAGTGCTAGTGGGCAAGCGGGAGGGCCGTATGAGCAGTTCTTC
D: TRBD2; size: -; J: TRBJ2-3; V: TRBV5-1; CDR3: CASRSLSGVSDTQYF; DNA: TGCGCCAGCAGATCCCTTAGCGGGGTTTCAGATACGCAGTATTTT
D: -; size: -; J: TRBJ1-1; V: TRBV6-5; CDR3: CASSYGGSRTEAFF; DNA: TGTGCCAGCAGCTACGGAGGGAGTAGAACTGAAGCTTTCTTT
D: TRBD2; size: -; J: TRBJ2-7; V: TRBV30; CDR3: CASGTSGNYEQYF; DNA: TGTGCCTCGGGGACTAGCGGGAACTACGAGCAGTACTTC
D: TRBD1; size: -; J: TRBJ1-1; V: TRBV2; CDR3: CASQTGMNTEAFF; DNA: TGTGCCAGCCAGACAGGGATGAACACTGAAGCTTTCTTT
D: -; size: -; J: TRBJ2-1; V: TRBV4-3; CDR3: CASSQVREAYNEQFF; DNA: TGCGCCAGCAGCCAGGTCAGGGAGGCCTACAATGAGCAGTTCTTC
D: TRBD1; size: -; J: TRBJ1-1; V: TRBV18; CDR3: CASSQRDWRRGLADTEAFF; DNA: TGTGCCAGCTCACAACGGGATTGGCGCAGGGGGCTTGCGGACACTGAAGCTTTCTTT
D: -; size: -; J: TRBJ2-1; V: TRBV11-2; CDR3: CASSLGAGVNEQFF; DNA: TGTGCCAGCAGCTTGGGGGCAGGAGTCAATGAGCAGTTCTTC
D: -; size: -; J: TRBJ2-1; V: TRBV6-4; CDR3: CASSDSDGGRNEQFF; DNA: TGTGCCAGCAGTGACTCTGACGGGGGGCGTAATGAGCAGTTCTTC
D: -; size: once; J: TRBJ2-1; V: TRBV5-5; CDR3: CASSLGVYNEQFF; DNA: TGTGCCAGCAGCTTGGGAGTTTACAATGAGCAGTTCTTC
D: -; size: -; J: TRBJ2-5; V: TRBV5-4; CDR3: CASRAVWEEETQYF; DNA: TGTGCCAGCCGCGCCGTCTGGGAGGAAGAGACCCAGTACTTC
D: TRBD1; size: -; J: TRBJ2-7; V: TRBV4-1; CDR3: CASSAQGSTLEQYF; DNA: TGCGCCAGCAGCGCACAGGGGTCGACCCTCGAGCAGTACTTC
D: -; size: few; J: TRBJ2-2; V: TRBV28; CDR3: CASTLASNTGELFF; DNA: TGTGCCAGCACCTTGGCCTCGAACACCGGGGAGCTGTTTTTT
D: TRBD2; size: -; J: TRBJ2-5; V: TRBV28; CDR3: CASSLLTGLAHQETQYF; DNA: TGTGCCAGCAGTTTATTGACCGGACTAGCGCACCAAGAGACCCAGTACTTC
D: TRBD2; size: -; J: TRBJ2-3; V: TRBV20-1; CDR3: CSASGGFSGGITDTQYF; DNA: TGCAGTGCTAGTGGCGGTTTTAGCGGGGGTATCACAGATACGCAGTATTTT
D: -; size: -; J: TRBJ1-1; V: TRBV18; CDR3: CASSPPGQNTEAFF; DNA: TGTGCCAGCTCACCACCCGGACAGAACACTGAAGCTTTCTTT
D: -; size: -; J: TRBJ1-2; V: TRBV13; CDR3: CASSLRVYGYTF; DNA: TGTGCCAGCAGCTTACGGGTTTATGGCTACACCTTC
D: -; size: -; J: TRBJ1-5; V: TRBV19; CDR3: CASTWEAGRGNQPQHF; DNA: TGTGCCAGTACTTGGGAGGCAGGGAGAGGCAATCAGCCCCAGCATTTT
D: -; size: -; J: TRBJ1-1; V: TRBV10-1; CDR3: CASMRVPRAFF; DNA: TGCGCCAGCATGAGGGTCCCACGGGCTTTCTTT
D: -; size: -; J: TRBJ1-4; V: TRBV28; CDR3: CASTASAGSGNEKLFF; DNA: TGTGCCAGCACGGCGTCTGCGGGTTCTGGTAATGAAAAACTGTTTTTT
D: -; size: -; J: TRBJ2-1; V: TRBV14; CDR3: CASGQYNEQFF; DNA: TGTGCCAGCGGACAGTACAATGAGCAGTTCTTC
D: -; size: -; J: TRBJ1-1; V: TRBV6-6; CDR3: CASSPPASGKQSPGNTEAFF; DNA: TGTGCCAGCAGTCCTCCCGCTTCCGGGAAACAATCCCCTGGGAACACTGAAGCTTTCTTT
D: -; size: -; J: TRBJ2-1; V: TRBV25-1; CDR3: CASSGERNEQFF; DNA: TGTGCCAGCAGTGGGGAGCGCAATGAGCAGTTCTTC
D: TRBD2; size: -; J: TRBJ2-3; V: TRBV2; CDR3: CASSETSGRVGTDTQYF; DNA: TGTGCCAGCAGTGAGACTAGCGGGAGAGTCGGCACAGATACGCAGTATTTT
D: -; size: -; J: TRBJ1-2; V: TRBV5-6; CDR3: CASSLAWVSDGYTF; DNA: TGTGCCAGCAGCTTGGCGTGGGTAAGCGATGGCTACACCTTC
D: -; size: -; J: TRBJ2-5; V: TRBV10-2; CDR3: CASSPGGGWKTQYF; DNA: TGCGCCAGCAGCCCGGGCGGGGGCTGGAAGACCCAGTACTTC
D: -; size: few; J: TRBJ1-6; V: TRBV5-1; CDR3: CASSTGSLDSPLHF; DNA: TGCGCCAGCAGCACCGGGTCCCTAGATTCACCCCTCCACTTT
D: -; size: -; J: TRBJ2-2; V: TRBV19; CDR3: CASRVQVYTGELFF; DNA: TGTGCCAGTAGGGTCCAGGTCTACACCGGGGAGCTGTTTTTT
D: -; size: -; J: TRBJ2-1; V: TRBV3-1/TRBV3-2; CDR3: CASSQDIGSSYNEQFF; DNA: TGTGCCAGCAGCCAAGACATCGGGAGCTCCTACAATGAGCAGTTCTTC
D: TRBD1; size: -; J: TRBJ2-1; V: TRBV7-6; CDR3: CASSFMDRAYNEQFF; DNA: TGTGCCAGCAGCTTCATGGACAGGGCCTACAATGAGCAGTTCTTC
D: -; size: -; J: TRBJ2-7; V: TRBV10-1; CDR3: CASSPGGYEQYF; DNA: TGCGCCAGCAGCCCCGGGGGTTACGAGCAGTACTTC
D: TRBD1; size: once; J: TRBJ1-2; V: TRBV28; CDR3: CASRSGQGGGYTF; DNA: TGTGCCAGCAGATCGGGACAGGGAGGTGGCTACACCTTC
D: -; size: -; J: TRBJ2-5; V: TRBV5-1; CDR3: CASSPKREQETQYF; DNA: TGCGCCAGCAGCCCGAAACGGGAGCAAGAGACCCAGTACTTC
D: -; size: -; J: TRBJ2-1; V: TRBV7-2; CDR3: CATTRLVGGEQFF; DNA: TGTGCCACGACCCGACTAGTCGGTGGCGAGCAGTTCTTC
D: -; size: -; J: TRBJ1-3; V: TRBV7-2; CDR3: CASSSGGGSRNTIYF; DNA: TGTGCCAGCAGCTCAGGCGGGGGAAGTAGAAACACCATATATTTT
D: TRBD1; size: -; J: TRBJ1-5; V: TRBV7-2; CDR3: CASSSTGDRPQHF; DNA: TGTGCCAGCAGCTCGACAGGGGATCGGCCCCAGCATTTT
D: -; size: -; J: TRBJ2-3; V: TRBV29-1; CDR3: CSVEDQEAGAGRDTQYF; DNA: TGCAGCGTTGAAGATCAGGAAGCGGGTGCGGGGAGGGATACGCAGTATTTT
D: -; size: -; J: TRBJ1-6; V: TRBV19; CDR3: CASSIWGSGDSPLHF; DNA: TGTGCCAGTAGTATCTGGGGCAGTGGTGATTCACCCCTCCACTTT
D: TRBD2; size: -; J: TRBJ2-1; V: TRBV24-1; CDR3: CATSATSGRPFF; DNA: TGTGCCACCAGTGCGACTAGCGGGAGACCGTTCTTC
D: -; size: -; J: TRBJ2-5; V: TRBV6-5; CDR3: CASRGRRGLQETQYF; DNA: TGTGCCAGCAGAGGAAGGCGGGGCTTGCAAGAGACCCAGTACTTC
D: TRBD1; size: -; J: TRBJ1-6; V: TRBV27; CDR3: CASRTGTGNSPLHF; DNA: TGTGCCAGCAGGACCGGGACAGGGAACTCACCCCTCCACTTT
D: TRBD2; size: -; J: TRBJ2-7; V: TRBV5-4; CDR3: CASSRGLAGGIGEQYF; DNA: TGTGCCAGCAGCCGCGGACTAGCGGGGGGGATAGGGGAGCAGTACTTC